A single T cell receptor beta chain is shown here with its context. The sample comes from a study of cytotoxic CD8 clonotypes in ibrutinib-treated CLL. Germline V gene data show CDR1 as MNHEY and CDR2 as SMNVEV (reference sequence). V dropped 3 bases and J dropped 2; count of bases not matched to a gene: 11. CDR3 size: 17 residues. Clones were read by immunoSEQ multiplex PCR, and TCRdb kept only the in-frame ones, dropping some. Found here are 40,000 to 55,000 clones, less than 90% of them singletons; the top ten hold roughly 20%. This receptor was taken from a human donor with chronic lymphocytic leukemia. The sample here was PBMCs, taken after 24 months of ibrutinib treatment. J is TRBJ1-2 and V is TRBV27; TRBD1 agrees at 8 bases. CDR3 loop: CASSFLIRRGRNYGYTF. The CDR3 DNA reads as TGTGCCAGCAGTTTCCTCATCCGCAGGGGGCGCAACTATGGCTACACCTTC.